What follows describes a single T cell receptor (beta chain). Antigen unknown. The CDR3 is 14 residues long. Germline V gives CDR1 KGHSH, CDR2 LQKENI. The V segment lost 4 bases and the J segment 4 bases; nucleotides outside the gene matches: 4. This record belongs to a study of cytomegalovirus exposure and HLA in healthy donors. Notes on the study in general: Previous analysis showed most TCR beta V segments were productive about 87% or about 30% of the time.

The PCR had 60 Vbeta and 13 Jbeta primers. Here immunoSEQ multiplex PCR was the method, and the copy in TCRdb shows in-frame clones only, minus some. Of some 180,000 clones in the sample, 87% are singletons; the top ten hold around 0.25%. The sample comprised PBMCs. This receptor was taken from a girl under three years old in good health and CMV-seronegative. This chain links TRBV18 with TRBJ2-5; 9 bases match TRBD1. CDR3 nucleotide sequence: TGTGCCAGCTCACTGGGGACAGGGACAGAGACCCAGTACTTC. As protein: CASSLGTGTETQYF.